These 7 T cell receptor beta chains originate from one sample sequenced in a study of Graves' ophthalmopathy and Graves' hyperthyroidism. Beta-chain TCR CDR3 regions were amplified from RNA transcripts. HTBI-primed RT-PCR formed the first round, and a multiplex PCR formed the second. TCRdb reprocessed the multiplex PCR reads with MiXCR, giving one entry per CDR3 protein. The sample records around 1,000,000 distinct CDR3 sequences, about 38% being singletons. The sequenced sample consisted of peripheral blood or thyroid tissue (not recorded which). Source of these receptors: an adult man with Graves' hyperthyroidism.

This clonotype was recorded at least ten times. The chain links TRBV2 to TRBJ2-5, with 9 nucleotides matching TRBD1. The V and J ends lost 6 bases and 3 bases, in that order; junction bases with no gene match: 2. The CDR3 is 13 residues long. Germline CDR1 is SNHLY and CDR2 is FYNNEI. Here the CDR3 reads CASSRDREETQYF. The CDR3 DNA reads TGTGCCAGCAGCCGGGACAGGGAAGAGACCCAGTACTTC.

This clonotype occurred a few times. CDR3 loop: CASSSSFLSGEQYF. The CDR3 DNA is TGTGCCAGCAGCTCAAGCTTTCTGTCGGGAGAGCAGTACTTC. V usage is TRBV7-2 and J usage is TRBJ2-7; D is possibly TRBD2 (5 bases). V shed 4 bases and J shed 7 bases, with 17 bases lying between them. The germline V gene encodes CDR1 SGHTA and CDR2 FQGNSA. This CDR3 comprises 14 residues.

A single count supports this clonotype. J is TRBJ2-5 and V is TRBV10-3, with D tentatively TRBD1 (5 bases). V lost 10 bases and J lost 2, with 11 bases in between. The CDR3 loop spans 12 amino acids. Germline CDR1 reads ENHRY; CDR2 reads SYGVKD. CDR3 nucleotide sequence: TGTGCCACAAACAGGAGACAAGAGACCCAGTACTTC. Residues: CATNRRQETQYF.

V gene TRBV12-3 or TRBV12-4 combines with J gene TRBJ1-1; D is possibly TRBD1 (6 bases). Trimming removed 5 bases at V and 0 bases at J, with 13 bases between. The CDR3 consists of 15 residues. The CDR3: CASSGYDRMNTEAFF. The CDR3 nucleotides read TGTGCCAGCAGTGGTTATGACAGGATGAACACTGAAGCTTTCTTT.

The chain employs TRBV7-2 and TRBJ1-2; D is ambiguous. CDR1 is SGHTA, CDR2 FQGNSA, per germline. The CDR3 runs to 12 residues. Trimming took off 6 bases at V and 7 bases at J, with 12 bases between the two ends. CDR3 residues: CASSFSYSGYTF. In nucleotides, the CDR3 is TGTGCCAGCAGTTTCTCGTATAGTGGCTACACCTTC.

V and J are TRBV10-2 and TRBJ1-1; 7 positions agree with TRBD1. The trim removed 7 bases at V and 3 bases at J, leaving 11 bases unmatched. Looked up from germline, CDR1 is WSHSY and CDR2 is SAAADI. This CDR3 contains 15 residues. In DNA form, the CDR3 reads TGCGCCAGCAATCTACAGGGGCCCCGCGACACTGAAGCTTTCTTT. Amino acids: CASNLQGPRDTEAFF.

In this sample, this clonotype turned up many times. The chain is built from TRBV20-1 and TRBJ1-2; D remains unclear. V lost 6 bases and J lost 8, with 19 bases in between. CDR1 is DFQATT and CDR2 is SNEGSKA in the germline V gene (reference sequence). CDR3 length: 13 residues. CDR3 in DNA: TGCAGTGCGTATAACCAAGAGGTCTTAGGCTACACCTTC. This gives the protein CSAYNQEVLGYTF.